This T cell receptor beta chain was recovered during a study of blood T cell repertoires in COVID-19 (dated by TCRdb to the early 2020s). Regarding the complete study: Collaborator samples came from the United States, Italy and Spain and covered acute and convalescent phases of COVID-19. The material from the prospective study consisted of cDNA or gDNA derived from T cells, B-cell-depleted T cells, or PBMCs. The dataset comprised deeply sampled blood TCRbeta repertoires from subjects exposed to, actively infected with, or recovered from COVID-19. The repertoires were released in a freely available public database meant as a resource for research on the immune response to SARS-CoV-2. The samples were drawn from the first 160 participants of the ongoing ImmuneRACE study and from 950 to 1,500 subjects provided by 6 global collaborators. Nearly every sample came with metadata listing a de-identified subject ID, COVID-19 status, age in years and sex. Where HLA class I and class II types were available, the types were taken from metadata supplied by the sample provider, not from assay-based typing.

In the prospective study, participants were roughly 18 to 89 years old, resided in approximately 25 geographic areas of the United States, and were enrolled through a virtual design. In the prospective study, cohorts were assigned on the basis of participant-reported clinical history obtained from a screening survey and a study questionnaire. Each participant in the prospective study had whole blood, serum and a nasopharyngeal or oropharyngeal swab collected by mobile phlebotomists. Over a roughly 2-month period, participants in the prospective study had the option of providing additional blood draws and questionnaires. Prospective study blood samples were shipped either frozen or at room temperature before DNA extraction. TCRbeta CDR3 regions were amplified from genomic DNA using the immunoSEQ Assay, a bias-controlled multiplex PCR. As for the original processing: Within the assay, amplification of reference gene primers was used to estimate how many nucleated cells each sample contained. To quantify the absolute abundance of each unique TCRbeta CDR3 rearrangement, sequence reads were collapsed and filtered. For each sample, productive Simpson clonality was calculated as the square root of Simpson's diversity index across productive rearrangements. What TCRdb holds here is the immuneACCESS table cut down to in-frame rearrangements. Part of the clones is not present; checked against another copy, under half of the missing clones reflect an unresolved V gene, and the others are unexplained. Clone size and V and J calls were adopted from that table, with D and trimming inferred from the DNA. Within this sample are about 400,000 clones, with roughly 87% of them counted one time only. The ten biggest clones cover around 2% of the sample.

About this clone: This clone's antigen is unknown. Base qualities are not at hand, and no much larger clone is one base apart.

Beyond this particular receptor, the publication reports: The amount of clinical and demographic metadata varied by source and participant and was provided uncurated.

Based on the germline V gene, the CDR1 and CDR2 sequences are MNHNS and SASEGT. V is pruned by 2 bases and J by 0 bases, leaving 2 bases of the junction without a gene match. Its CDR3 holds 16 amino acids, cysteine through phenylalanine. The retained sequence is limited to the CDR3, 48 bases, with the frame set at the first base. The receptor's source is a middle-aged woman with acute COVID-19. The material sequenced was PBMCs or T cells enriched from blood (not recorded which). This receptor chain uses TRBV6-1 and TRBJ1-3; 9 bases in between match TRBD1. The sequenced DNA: TGTGCCAGCAGTGAATGGGACAGGGCCTCTGGAAACACCATATATTTT. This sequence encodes CASSEWDRASGNTIYF.